These T cell receptor beta chains were read from a single sample in a study of tumor and adjacent non-tumor tissue in lung cancer. TCRdb redid the calling of the multiplex PCR reads with MiXCR, one entry per CDR3 protein. The sample consists of fewer than 150,000 distinct CDR3 sequences, approximately 64% of them appearing once. Specimen: lung tumor tissue. The source of these receptors is a man between 60 and 75 years old with small cell lung cancer. The CDR3 runs from the conserved cysteine through the conserved F or W. D genes are given only for firm matches. Size values are once, few and many counts, or a class for expanded clones, and some rows have none.

j_gene	abundance	v_gene	d_gene	CDR3aa	CDR3nt
TRBJ2-5	-	TRBV11-2	-	CAGSLVRGGDTQYF	TGTGCCGGCAGCTTAGTGCGGGGTGGAGATACCCAGTACTTC
TRBJ1-5	few	TRBV7-8	-	CASSFESRSQPQHF	TGTGCCAGCAGCTTTGAGTCCAGGAGTCAGCCCCAGCATTTT
TRBJ1-2	-	TRBV29-1	-	CSVDRGLNYGYTF	TGCAGCGTTGACCGGGGGTTAAACTATGGCTACACCTTC
TRBJ2-3	-	TRBV12-3/TRBV12-4	TRBD2	CASSQLTSGSTDIQYF	TGTGCCAGCAGTCAACTGACTAGCGGGAGCACAGATATACAGTATTTT
TRBJ2-2	-	TRBV7-9	-	CASSSAWVNTGELFF	TGTGCCAGCAGCTCAGCGTGGGTGAACACCGGGGAGCTGTTTTTC
TRBJ1-5	-	TRBV5-6	-	CASNSYGGRFQPQHF	TGTGCCAGCAACTCCTATGGGGGGCGGTTTCAGCCCCAGCATTTT
TRBJ1-5	few	TRBV6-6	TRBD1	CASSYSGQAHQPQHF	TGTGCCAGCAGTTACTCGGGACAGGCACATCAGCCCCAGCATTTT
TRBJ2-5	-	TRBV11-2	-	CASNPRDGSRETKYF	TGTGCCAGCAACCCCCGTGACGGGAGTAGGGAGACCAAGTACTTC
TRBJ2-2	few	TRBV6-1	-	CASSESSAWANTGELFF	TGTGCCAGCAGTGAATCGTCAGCCTGGGCGAACACCGGGGAGCTGTTTTTT
TRBJ2-1	once	TRBV4-1	TRBD2	CASSQELAGSEEQFF	TGCGCCAGCAGCCAGGAACTAGCGGGGTCGGAAGAGCAGTTCTTC
TRBJ2-3	few	TRBV20-1	TRBD1	CSADLRQGATDTQYF	TGCAGTGCAGACCTGAGGCAGGGGGCAACTGATACGCAGTATTTT
TRBJ2-2	-	TRBV6-5	-	CASSPYMNSTGELFF	TGTGCCAGCAGTCCATACATGAATAGCACCGGGGAGCTGTTTTTT
TRBJ1-1	-	TRBV6-2/TRBV6-3	-	CDSSKPTVAVTEAFF	TGTGACAGCAGTAAACCGACAGTGGCGGTTACTGAAGCTTTCTTT
TRBJ2-5	-	TRBV11-2	-	CASSPQGQLVGGETQYF	TGTGCCAGCAGCCCGCAGGGACAGCTAGTGGGGGGCGAGACCCAGTACTTC
TRBJ2-1	-	TRBV11-3	-	CASSLGPVYNEQFF	TGTGCCAGCAGCTTAGGTCCGGTTTACAATGAGCAGTTCTTC
TRBJ2-5	-	TRBV28	-	CASSSRGGQETQYF	TGTGCCAGCAGTTCCAGGGGTGGACAAGAGACCCAGTACTTC
TRBJ2-2	-	TRBV11-2	TRBD2	CASSLLAETVELFF	TGTGCTAGCAGCCTTCTAGCGGAGACCGTGGAGCTGTTTTTT
TRBJ2-1	-	TRBV12-3/TRBV12-4	-	CASSLGQCNEQFF	TGTGCCAGCAGTTTAGGGCAGTGCAATGAGCAGTTCTTC
TRBJ2-1	-	TRBV20-1	-	CSAADVSYYEQFF	TGCAGTGCTGCGGACGTTTCCTACTATGAACAGTTCTTC
TRBJ2-3	-	TRBV6-5	TRBD2	CASSLIGTSADTQYF	TGTGCCAGCAGCCTCATCGGAACTAGCGCAGATACGCAGTATTTT
TRBJ1-2	once	TRBV10-3	TRBD1	CTISGSLTGGDGYTF	TGTACCATCAGTGGATCCCTCACAGGGGGCGATGGCTACACCTTC
TRBJ2-2	-	TRBV5-4	-	CASSPGHTWLGTGQLFF	TGTGCCAGCAGCCCCGGGCATACCTGGTTGGGTACCGGGCAGCTGTTTTTT
TRBJ2-7	-	TRBV11-2	-	CAGSLGLDPTYEQYF	TGTGCCGGCAGCTTAGGTTTGGATCCAACCTACGAGCAATACTTC
TRBJ1-3	few	TRBV5-6	-	CASSLPGAGGNTIYF	TGTGCCAGCAGCTTGCCTGGGGCAGGGGGAAACACCATATATTTT
TRBJ1-2	once	TRBV20-1	-	CRAATANYGYTF	TGCAGAGCTGCAACGGCGAACTATGGCTACACCTTC
TRBJ2-3	-	TRBV10-2	-	CASRPTWGGTDTQYF	TGCGCCAGCAGGCCTACATGGGGCGGCACAGATACGCAGTATTTT
TRBJ1-1	-	TRBV5-1	-	CASSSAGFGGTEAFF	TGCGCCAGCAGCTCTGCCGGGTTCGGAGGCACTGAAGCTTTCTTT
TRBJ1-3	-	TRBV5-6	-	CAISLPGAGGNTIYF	TGTGCCATCAGCTTGCCTGGGGCAGGGGGAAACACCATATATTTT
TRBJ2-1	medium-sized	TRBV11-3	TRBD1	CASSLITVFETGLYNEQFF	TGTGCCAGCAGCTTAATAACCGTCTTTGAGACAGGGCTCTACAATGAGCAGTTCTTC
TRBJ2-5	-	TRBV6-2/TRBV6-3	-	CAISYHSQETQYF	TGCGCCATCAGTTACCACAGCCAAGAGACCCAGTACTTC
TRBJ2-1	-	TRBV7-3	TRBD2	CASGPTGGYNEQFF	TGTGCCAGCGGCCCTACCGGGGGGTACAATGAGCAGTTCTTC
TRBJ1-1	-	TRBV11-3	-	CASSATRGTPNTEAFF	TGTGCCAGCAGTGCGACCCGGGGTACCCCGAACACTGAAGCTTTCTTT
TRBJ1-5	-	TRBV4-1	-	CASSQVMILLRTSNQPQHF	TGCGCCAGCAGCCAAGTCATGATTCTGTTAAGAACTTCGAATCAGCCCCAGCATTTT
TRBJ1-5	once	TRBV7-9	-	CTSSLGTQPQHF	TGTACCAGCAGCTTAGGAACTCAGCCCCAGCATTTT
TRBJ2-2	-	TRBV11-2	-	CVSSPLDRGTGELLF	TGTGTCAGCAGCCCCCTAGATAGAGGCACCGGGGAGCTGCTTTTT
TRBJ1-3	many	TRBV20-1	-	CSASRGDTIYF	TGCAGTGCTAGTAGAGGAGACACCATATATTTT
TRBJ2-3	-	TRBV6-1	-	CASSPLGAGLLGSEQQYF	TGTGCCAGCAGCCCCCTAGGGGCGGGACTCTTGGGTTCGGAGCAGCAGTATTTT
TRBJ2-2	once	TRBV5-1	TRBD1	CASSTGQGKTGELLF	TGCGCCAGCAGCACAGGACAGGGAAAGACCGGGGAGCTGTTATTT
TRBJ2-2	-	TRBV6-1	TRBD2	CASTSPSGYSGELFF	TGTGCCAGCACGTCCCCTAGCGGGTATTCCGGGGAGCTGTTTTTT
TRBJ1-5	few	TRBV20-1	-	CSAAWTRGNQPQHF	TGCAGTGCCGCATGGACCAGGGGCAATCAGCCCCAGCATTTT
TRBJ2-1	-	TRBV19	TRBD2	CASRNSFGLAGVNEQFF	TGTGCCAGTAGAAACTCTTTTGGACTAGCGGGAGTTAATGAGCAGTTCTTC
TRBJ2-1	many	TRBV29-1	TRBD2	CSVGGTSGRADEQFF	TGCAGCGTGGGTGGGACTAGCGGGAGGGCCGATGAGCAGTTCTTC